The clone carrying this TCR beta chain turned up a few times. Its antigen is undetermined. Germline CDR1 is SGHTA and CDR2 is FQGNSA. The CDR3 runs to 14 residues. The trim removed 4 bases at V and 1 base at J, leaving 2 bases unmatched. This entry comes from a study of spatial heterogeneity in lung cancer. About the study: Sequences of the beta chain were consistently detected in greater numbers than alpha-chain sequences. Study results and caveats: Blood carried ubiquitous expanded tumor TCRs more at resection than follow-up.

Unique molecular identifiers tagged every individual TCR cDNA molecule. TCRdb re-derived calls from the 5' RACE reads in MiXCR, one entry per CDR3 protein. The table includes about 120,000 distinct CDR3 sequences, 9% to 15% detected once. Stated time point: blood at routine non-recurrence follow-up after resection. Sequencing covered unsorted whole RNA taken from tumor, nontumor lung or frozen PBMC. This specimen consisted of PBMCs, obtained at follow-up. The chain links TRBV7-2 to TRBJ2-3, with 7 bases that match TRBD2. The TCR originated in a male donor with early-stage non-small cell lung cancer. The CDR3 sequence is CASSWTRRTDTQYF. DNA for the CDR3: TGTGCCAGCAGCTGGACTAGGCGCACAGATACGCAGTATTTT.